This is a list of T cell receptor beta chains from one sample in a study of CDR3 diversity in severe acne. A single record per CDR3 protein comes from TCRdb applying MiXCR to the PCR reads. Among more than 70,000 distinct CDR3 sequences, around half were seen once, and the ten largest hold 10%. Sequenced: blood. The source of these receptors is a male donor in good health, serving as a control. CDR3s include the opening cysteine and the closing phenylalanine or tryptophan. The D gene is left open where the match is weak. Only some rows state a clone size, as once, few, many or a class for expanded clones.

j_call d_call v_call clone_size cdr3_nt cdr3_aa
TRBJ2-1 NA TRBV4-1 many TGCGCCAGCAGCCAAGATCCCCCGGGGGCGCCTGGCAATGAGCAGTTCTTC CASSQDPPGAPGNEQFF
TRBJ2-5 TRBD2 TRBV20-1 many TGCAGTGCTAGATCTGTGGGGGGAGGGGAGACCCAGTACTTC CSARSVGGGETQYF
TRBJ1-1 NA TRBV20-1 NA TGCAGTCTCCCACCACGGGGAAGAAATGAAGCTTTCTTT CSLPPRGRNEAFF
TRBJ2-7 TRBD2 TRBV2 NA TGTGCCGGCAGTGAGTGGCGGGAGGACCTCTACGAGCAGTACTTC CAGSEWREDLYEQYF
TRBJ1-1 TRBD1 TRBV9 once TGTGCCAGCAGCGTACCAGGGGGTACAGCTTTCTTT CASSVPGGTAFF
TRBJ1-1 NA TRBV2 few TGTGCCAGCAGGGGGACTAGGTCTGAAGCTTTCTTT CASRGTRSEAFF
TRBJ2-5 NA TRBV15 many TGTGCCACCAGCAGAAGAGAGACCCAGTACTTC CATSRRETQYF
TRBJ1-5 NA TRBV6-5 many TGTGCCAGCGCGGCCGCCGGATCTATACACAATCAGCCCCAGCATTTT CASAAAGSIHNQPQHF
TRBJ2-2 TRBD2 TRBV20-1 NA TGCAGTGCTAGTCGGGGAGGGTTAGACACCGGGGAGCTGTTTTTT CSASRGGLDTGELFF
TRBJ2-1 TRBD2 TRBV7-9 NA TGCGCCAGCAGCTTGGGACCGGGACTAAGGAATGAGCAGTTCTTC CASSLGPGLRNEQFF
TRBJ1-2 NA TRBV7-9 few TGTGCCAGCAGGGGGACAATTTATACTGTCTATGGCTACACCTTC CASRGTIYTVYGYTF
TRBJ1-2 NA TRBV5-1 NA TGCGCCAGCAGCTTGTTGTGGGGAGTAGGCTATGGCTACACCTTC CASSLLWGVGYGYTF
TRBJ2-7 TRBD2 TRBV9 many TGTGCCAGCAGCGTAGGGGCTAGCGGGAGAGGCGAGCAGTACTTC CASSVGASGRGEQYF
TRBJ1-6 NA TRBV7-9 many TGTGCCAGCAGCTTAGAGGGCGGGGGCAAGTCCTATAATTCACCCCTCCACTTT CASSLEGGGKSYNSPLHF
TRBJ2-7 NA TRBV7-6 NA TGTGCCAGCAGCAGGGGCTCCTACGAGCAGTACTTC CASSRGSYEQYF
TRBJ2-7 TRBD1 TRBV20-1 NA TGCAGTGCTAGAGATCAGGGACAGGGGTTGAGGGAGCAGTACTTC CSARDQGQGLREQYF
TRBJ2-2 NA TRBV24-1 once TGTGCCACCAGTTACACCGGGGAGCTGCTTTTT CATSYTGELLF
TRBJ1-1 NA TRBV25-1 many TGTGCCAGCAGTGAATTTGATGAAGCTTTCTTT CASSEFDEAFF
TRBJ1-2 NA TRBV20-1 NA TGCAGTGCTCGTGGCGGGGTTGGGTATGGCTACACCTTC CSARGGVGYGYTF
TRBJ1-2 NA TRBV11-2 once TGTGCCAGCAGTTTAATCGACTATGGCTACACCTTC CASSLIDYGYTF
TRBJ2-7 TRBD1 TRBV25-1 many TGTGCCAGCAGGCGACAGGGAACCTACGAGCAGTACTTC CASRRQGTYEQYF
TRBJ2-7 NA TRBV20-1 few TGCAGTGCTTACGACGGAAGGAGCTCCTACGAGCAGTACTTC CSAYDGRSSYEQYF
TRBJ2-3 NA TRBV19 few TGTGCCAGTAGTATGAGGGGGAGTAAAGATACGCAGTATTTT CASSMRGSKDTQYF
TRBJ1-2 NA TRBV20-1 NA TGCAGTGCTAGAGACCCTCCACCACACGGGAGTGGGAACTATGGCTACACCTTC CSARDPPPHGSGNYGYTF
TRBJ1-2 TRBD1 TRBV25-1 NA TGTGCCAGCAGCCGGGGACAGGGGGGGAATGGCTACACCTTC CASSRGQGGNGYTF
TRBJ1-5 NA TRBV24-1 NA TGTGCCACAGGGAGTTCGTTTCCCCAGCATTTT CATGSSFPQHF
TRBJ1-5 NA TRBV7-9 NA TGTGCCAGCAGCTTAGATGGCAGGGATCAGCCCCAGCATTTT CASSLDGRDQPQHF
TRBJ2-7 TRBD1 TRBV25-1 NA TGTGCCAGCAGTGAATCCCCGGGACAGATCTACGAGCAGTACTTC CASSESPGQIYEQYF
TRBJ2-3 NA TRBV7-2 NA TGTGCCAGCAGCACAAGGGAGACAGATACGCAGTATTTT CASSTRETDTQYF
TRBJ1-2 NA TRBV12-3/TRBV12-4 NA TGTGCCAGCAGTTGGGGCGGGAGGGCCAGCGGCTACACCTTC CASSWGGRASGYTF
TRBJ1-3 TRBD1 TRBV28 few TGTGCCAGCAGTCCGTTCACCGGGACAGCTGGAAACACCATATATTTT CASSPFTGTAGNTIYF
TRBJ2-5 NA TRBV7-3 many TGTGCCAGCAGCTTAGGGTCCCAAGAGACCCAGTACTTC CASSLGSQETQYF
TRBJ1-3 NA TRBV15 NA TGTGCCACCAGCAGAGGGGGGCAGCTAACCTCTGGAAACACCATATATTTT CATSRGGQLTSGNTIYF
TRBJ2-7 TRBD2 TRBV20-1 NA TGCAGTGTCGCCGGGACTAATCCCTACGAGCAGTACTTC CSVAGTNPYEQYF
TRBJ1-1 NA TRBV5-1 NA TGCGCCAGCAGATCCGGGGCGATGAACAATGAAGCTTTCTTT CASRSGAMNNEAFF
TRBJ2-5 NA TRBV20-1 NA TGCGGTGCTACGACAGGGGAGGGGGAGTCCCAGTACTTC CGATTGEGESQYF
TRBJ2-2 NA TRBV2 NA TGTGCCAGCGGCTTGCCACTCGGAGAGCTGTTTTTT CASGLPLGELFF
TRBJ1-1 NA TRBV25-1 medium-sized TGTGCCAGCAGTGTAATAACAGGGCCCTCTGACACTGAAGCTTTCTTT CASSVITGPSDTEAFF
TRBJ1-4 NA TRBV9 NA TGTGCCAGCAGCTTGATGGCGGACATAACAACTAATGAAAAACTGTTTTTT CASSLMADITTNEKLFF
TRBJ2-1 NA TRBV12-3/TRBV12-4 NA TGTGCCAGCAGGGGCAGGGGCTCCTACAATGAGCAGTTCTTC CASRGRGSYNEQFF
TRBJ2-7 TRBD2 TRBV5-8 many TGTGCCAGCAGCCGTACTAGCGGGGGGGCCTACGAGCAGTACTTC CASSRTSGGAYEQYF
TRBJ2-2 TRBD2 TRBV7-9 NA TGTGCCAGCAGCTTAACGCTAGCGGGAGGGCCTAGCACCGGGGAGCTGTTTTTT CASSLTLAGGPSTGELFF
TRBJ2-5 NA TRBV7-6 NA TGTGCCAGCAGGCGGGGACAGCAAGAGACCCAGTCCTTC CASRRGQQETQSF
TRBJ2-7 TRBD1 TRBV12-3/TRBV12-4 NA TGTGCCAGCAGAACGACAGGGGTCTACGAGCAGTACTTC CASRTTGVYEQYF
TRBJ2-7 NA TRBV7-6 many TGTGCCAGCAGCTTAGACTCTTCTACCTACGAGCAGTACTTC CASSLDSSTYEQYF
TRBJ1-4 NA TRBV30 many TGTGCCTGGGCTTTGGATTATGAGAAACTGTTTTTT CAWALDYEKLFF
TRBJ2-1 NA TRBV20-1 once TGCAGTGCTAGGGGGCGCCAATTCTCCTACAATGAGCAGTTCTTC CSARGRQFSYNEQFF
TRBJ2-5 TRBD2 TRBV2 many TGTGCCAGCGGGACTAGCGGGAGGAGGGCCCCAGGGCAAGAGACCCAGTACTTC CASGTSGRRAPGQETQYF